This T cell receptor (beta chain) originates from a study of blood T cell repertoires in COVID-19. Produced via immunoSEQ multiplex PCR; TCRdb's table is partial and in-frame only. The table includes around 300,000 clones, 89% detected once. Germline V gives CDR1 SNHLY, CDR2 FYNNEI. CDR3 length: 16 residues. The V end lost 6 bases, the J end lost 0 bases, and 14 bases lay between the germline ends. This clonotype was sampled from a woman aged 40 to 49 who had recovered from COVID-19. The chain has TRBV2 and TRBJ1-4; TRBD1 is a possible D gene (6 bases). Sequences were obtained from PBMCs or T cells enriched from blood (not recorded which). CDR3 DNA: TGTGCCAGCAGCGCTGGACAGTCCGCAACTAATGAAAAACTGTTTTTT. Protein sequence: CASSAGQSATNEKLFF.